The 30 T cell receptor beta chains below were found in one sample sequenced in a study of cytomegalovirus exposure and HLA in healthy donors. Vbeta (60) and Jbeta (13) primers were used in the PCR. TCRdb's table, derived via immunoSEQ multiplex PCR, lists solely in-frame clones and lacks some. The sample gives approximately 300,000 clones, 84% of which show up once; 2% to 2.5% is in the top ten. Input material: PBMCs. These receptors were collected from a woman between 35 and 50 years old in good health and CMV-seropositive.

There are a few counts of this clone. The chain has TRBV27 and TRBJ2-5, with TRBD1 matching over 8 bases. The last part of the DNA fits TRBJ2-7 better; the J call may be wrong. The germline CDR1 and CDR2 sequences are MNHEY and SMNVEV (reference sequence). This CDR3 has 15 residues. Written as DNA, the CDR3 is TGTGCCAGCAGTTCCGAGGACAGGGCCTCCTACGAGCAGTACTTC. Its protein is CASSSEDRASYEQYF.

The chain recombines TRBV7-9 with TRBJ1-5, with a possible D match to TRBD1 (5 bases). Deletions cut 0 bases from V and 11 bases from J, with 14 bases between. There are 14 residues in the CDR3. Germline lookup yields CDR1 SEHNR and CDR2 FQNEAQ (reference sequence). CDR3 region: CASSLAGAGRAQHF. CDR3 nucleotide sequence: TGTGCCAGCAGCTTAGCCGGGGCCGGGAGGGCCCAGCATTTT.

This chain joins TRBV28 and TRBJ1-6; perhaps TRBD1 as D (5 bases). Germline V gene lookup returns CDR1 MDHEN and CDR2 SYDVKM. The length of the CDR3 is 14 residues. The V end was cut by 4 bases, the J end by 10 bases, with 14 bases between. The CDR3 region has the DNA TGTGCCAGCAGTTGGGGCGGTTTGAGGTCACCCCTCCACTTT. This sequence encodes CASSWGGLRSPLHF.

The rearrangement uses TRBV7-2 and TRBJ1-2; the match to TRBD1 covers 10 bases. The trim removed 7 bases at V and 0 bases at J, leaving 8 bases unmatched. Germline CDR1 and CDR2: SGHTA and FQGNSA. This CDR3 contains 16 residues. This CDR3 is CASTEDRGRTNYGYTF. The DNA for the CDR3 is TGTGCCAGCACCGAAGACAGGGGGCGGACTAACTATGGCTACACCTTC.

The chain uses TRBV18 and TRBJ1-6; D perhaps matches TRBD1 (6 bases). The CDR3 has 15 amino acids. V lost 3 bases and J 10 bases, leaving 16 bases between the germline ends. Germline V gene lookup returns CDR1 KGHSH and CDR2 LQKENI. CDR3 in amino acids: CASSPQGQPESPLHF. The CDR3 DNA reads TGTGCCAGCTCACCCCAAGGACAGCCGGAGTCACCCCTCCACTTT. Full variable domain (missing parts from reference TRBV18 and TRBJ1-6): NAGVMQNPRHLVRRRGQEARLRCSPMKGHSHVYWYRQLPEEGLKFMVYLQKENIIDESGMPKERFSAEFPKEGPSILRIQQVVRGDSAAYFCASSPQGQPESPLHFGNGTRLTVT.

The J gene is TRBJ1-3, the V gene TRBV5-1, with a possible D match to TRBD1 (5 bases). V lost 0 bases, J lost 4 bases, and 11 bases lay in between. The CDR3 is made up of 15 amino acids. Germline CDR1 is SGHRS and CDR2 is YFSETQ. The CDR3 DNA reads TGCGCCAGCAGCTTGGTGTCAGGGCCCGGAAACACCATATATTTT. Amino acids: CASSLVSGPGNTIYF.

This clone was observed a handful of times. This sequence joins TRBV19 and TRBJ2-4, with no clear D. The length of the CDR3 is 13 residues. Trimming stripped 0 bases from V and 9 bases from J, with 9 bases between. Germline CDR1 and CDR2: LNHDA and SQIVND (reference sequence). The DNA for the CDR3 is TGTGCCAGTAGTATAGAAACACCTCCCATTCAGTACTTC. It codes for CASSIETPPIQYF.

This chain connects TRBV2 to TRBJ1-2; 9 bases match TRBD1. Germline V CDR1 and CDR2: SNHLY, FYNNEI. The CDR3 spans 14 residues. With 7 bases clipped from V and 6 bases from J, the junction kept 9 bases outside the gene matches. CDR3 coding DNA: TGTGCCAGCACCGAAGGGACAGGGTTTGATGGCTACACCTTC. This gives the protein CASTEGTGFDGYTF.

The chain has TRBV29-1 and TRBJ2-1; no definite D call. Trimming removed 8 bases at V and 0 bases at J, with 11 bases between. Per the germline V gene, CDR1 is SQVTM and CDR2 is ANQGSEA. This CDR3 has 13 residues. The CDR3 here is CSTSPSSYNEQFF. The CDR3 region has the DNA TGCAGCACGTCTCCGAGCTCCTACAATGAGCAGTTCTTC.

The CDR3 DNA reads TGTGCCAGCAGTTTAAGAAGCGGTAACAATCAGCCCCAGCATTTT. Translated: CASSLRSGNNQPQHF. The chain has TRBV28 and TRBJ1-5; D gene ambiguous. From germline, CDR1 is MDHEN and CDR2 SYDVKM. The CDR3 runs 15 residues. The V end lost 2 bases, the J end lost 3 bases, and 11 bases lay between the germline ends.

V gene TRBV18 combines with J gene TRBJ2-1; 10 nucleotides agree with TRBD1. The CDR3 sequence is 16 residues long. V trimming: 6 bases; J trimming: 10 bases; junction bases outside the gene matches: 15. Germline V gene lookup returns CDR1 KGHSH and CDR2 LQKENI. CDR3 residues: CASSTVGTGDRGEQFF. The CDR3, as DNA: TGTGCCAGCTCCACCGTCGGGACAGGGGATAGAGGGGAGCAGTTCTTC.

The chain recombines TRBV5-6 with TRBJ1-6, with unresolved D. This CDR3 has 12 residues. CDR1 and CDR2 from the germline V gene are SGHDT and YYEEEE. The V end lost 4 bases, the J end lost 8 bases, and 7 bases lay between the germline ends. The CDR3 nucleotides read TGTGCCAGCAGCCGTCCGTATTCACCCCTCCACTTT. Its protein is CASSRPYSPLHF.

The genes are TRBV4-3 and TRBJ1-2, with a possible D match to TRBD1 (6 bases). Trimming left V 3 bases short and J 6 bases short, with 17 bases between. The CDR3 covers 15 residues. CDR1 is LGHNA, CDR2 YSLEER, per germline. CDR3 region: CASSQGTQKGNGYTF. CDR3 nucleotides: TGCGCCAGCAGCCAGGGGACACAAAAGGGCAATGGCTACACCTTC.

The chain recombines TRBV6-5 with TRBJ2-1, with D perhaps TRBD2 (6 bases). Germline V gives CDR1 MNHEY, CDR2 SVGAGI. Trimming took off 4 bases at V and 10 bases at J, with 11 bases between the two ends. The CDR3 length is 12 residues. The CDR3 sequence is CASSWSAGEQFF. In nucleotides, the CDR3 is TGTGCCAGCAGTTGGTCGGCGGGGGAGCAGTTCTTC.

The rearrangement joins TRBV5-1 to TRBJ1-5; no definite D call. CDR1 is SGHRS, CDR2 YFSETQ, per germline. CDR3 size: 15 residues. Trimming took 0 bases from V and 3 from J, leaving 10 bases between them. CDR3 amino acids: CASSLVGGPNQPQHF. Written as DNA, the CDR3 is TGCGCCAGCAGCTTGGTTGGAGGGCCCAATCAGCCCCAGCATTTT. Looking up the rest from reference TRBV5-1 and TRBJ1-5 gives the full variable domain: KAGVTQTPRYLIKTRGQQVTLSCSPISGHRSVSWYQQTPGQGLQFLFEYFSETQRNKGNFPGRFSGRQFSNSRSEMNVSTLELGDSALYLCASSLVGGPNQPQHFGDGTRLSIL.

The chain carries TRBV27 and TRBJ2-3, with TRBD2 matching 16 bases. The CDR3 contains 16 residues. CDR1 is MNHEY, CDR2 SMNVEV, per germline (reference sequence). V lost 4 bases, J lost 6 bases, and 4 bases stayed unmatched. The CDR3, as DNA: TGTGCCAGCAGTTCGGGACTAGCGGGAGGGATCGATACGCAGTATTTT. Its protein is CASSSGLAGGIDTQYF.

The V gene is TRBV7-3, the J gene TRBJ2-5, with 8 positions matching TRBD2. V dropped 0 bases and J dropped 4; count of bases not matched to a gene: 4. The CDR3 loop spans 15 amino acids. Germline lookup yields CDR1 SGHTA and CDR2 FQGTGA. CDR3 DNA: TGTGCCAGCAGCTTAACGTGGGCGGGAGGAGAGACCCAGTACTTC. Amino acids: CASSLTWAGGETQYF.

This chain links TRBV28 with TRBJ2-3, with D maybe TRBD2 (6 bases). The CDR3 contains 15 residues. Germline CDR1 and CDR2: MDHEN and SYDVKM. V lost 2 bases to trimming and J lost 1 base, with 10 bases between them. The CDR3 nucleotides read TGTGCCAGCAGTTTACCCGGGGGAGGCACAGATACGCAGTATTTT. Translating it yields CASSLPGGGTDTQYF.

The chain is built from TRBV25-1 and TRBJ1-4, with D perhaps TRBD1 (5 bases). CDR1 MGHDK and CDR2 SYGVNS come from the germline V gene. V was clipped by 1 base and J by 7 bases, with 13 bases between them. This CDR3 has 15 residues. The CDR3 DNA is TGTGCCAGCAGTGAATCACGGGGGGTCCTTGAAAAACTGTTTTTT. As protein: CASSESRGVLEKLFF.

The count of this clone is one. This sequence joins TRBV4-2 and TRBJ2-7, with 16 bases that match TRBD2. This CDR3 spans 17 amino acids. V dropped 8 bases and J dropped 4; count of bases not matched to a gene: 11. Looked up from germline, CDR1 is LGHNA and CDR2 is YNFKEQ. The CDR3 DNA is TGTGCCAGCGCCGAGGGACTAGCGGGAGGGTTGGCGTACGAGCAGTACTTC. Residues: CASAEGLAGGLAYEQYF.

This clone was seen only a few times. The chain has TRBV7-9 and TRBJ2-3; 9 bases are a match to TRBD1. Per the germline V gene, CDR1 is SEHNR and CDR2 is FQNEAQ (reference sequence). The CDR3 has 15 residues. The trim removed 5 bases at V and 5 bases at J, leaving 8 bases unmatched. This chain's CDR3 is CASSTRTGAVDTQYF. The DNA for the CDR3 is TGTGCCAGCAGCACGAGGACAGGGGCTGTAGATACGCAGTATTTT.

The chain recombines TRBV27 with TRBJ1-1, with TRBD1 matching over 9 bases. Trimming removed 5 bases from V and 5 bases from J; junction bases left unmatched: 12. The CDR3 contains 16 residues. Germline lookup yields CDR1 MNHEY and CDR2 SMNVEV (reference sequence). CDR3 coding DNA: TGTGCCAGCAGTCCCACCGGGACAGGGTCTAAAACTGAAGCTTTCTTT. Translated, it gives CASSPTGTGSKTEAFF.

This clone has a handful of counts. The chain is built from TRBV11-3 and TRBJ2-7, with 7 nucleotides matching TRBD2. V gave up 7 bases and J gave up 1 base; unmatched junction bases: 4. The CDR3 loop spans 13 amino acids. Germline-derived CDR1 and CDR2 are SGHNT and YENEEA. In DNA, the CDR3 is TGTGCCAGCAAAGGCGGGGGATCCTACGAGCAGTACTTC. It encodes CASKGGGSYEQYF.

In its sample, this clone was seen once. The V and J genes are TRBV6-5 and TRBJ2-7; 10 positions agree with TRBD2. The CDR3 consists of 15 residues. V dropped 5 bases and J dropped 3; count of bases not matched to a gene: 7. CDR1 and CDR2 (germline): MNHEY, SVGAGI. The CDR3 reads CASSLAGARHYEQYF. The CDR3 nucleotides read TGTGCCAGCAGTCTAGCGGGAGCACGACACTACGAGCAGTACTTC.

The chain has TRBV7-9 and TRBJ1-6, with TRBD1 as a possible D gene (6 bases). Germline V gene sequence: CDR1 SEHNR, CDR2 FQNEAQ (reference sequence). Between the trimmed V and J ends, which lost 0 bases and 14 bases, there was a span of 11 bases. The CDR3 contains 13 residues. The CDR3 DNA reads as TGTGCCAGCAGCTTAGCGGACAGCGCGACCCTCCACTTT. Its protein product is CASSLADSATLHF.

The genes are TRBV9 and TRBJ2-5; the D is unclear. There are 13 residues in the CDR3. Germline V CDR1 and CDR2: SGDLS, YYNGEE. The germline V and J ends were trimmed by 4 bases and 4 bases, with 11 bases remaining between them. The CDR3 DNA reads TGTGCCAGCAGCCCCGAGGCCTTAGAGACCCAGTACTTC. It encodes CASSPEALETQYF.

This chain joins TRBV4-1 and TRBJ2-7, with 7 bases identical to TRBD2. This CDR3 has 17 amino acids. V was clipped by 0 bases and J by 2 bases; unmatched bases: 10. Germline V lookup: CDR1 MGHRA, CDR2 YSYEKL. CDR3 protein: CASSQETGLADAYEQYF. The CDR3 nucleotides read TGCGCCAGCAGCCAAGAAACGGGTCTAGCGGACGCCTACGAGCAGTACTTC.

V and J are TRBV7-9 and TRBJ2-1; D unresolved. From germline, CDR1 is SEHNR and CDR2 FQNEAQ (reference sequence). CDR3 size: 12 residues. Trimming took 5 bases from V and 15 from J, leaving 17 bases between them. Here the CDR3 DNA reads TGTGCCAGCAGCCCACTTCTGCTAACTGGGTTCTTC. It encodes CASSPLLLTGFF. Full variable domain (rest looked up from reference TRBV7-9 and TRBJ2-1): DTGVSQNPRHKITKRGQNVTFRCDPISEHNRLYWYRQTLGQGPEFLTYFQNEAQLEKSRLLSDRFSAERPKGSFSTLEIQRTEQGDSAMYLCASSPLLLTGFFGPGTRLTVL.

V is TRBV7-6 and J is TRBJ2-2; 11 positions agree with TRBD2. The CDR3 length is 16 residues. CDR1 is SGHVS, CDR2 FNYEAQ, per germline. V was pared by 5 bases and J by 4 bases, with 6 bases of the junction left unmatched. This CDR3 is CASSPLAGGVTGELFF. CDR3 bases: TGTGCCAGCAGCCCCTTAGCGGGAGGGGTCACCGGGGAGCTGTTTTTT.

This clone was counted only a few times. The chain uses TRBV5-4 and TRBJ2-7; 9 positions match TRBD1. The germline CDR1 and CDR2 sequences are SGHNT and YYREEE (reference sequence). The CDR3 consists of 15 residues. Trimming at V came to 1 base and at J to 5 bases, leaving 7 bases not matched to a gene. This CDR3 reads CASSLPGQGGDEQYF. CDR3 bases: TGTGCCAGCAGCTTGCCGGGACAGGGAGGGGACGAGCAGTACTTC.